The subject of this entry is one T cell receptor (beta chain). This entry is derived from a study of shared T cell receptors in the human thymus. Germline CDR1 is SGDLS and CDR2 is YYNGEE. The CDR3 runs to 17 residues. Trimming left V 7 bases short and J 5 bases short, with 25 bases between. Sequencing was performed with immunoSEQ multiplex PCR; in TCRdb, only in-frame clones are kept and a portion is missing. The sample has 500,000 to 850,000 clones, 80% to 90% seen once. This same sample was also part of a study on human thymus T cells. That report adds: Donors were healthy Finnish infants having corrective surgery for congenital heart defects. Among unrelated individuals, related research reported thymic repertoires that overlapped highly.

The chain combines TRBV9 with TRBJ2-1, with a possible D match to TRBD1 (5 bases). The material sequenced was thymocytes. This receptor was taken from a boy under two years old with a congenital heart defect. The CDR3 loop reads CASGAWAQADLHNEQFF. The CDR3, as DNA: TGTGCCAGCGGGGCCTGGGCGCAGGCGGACCTACACAATGAGCAGTTCTTC.